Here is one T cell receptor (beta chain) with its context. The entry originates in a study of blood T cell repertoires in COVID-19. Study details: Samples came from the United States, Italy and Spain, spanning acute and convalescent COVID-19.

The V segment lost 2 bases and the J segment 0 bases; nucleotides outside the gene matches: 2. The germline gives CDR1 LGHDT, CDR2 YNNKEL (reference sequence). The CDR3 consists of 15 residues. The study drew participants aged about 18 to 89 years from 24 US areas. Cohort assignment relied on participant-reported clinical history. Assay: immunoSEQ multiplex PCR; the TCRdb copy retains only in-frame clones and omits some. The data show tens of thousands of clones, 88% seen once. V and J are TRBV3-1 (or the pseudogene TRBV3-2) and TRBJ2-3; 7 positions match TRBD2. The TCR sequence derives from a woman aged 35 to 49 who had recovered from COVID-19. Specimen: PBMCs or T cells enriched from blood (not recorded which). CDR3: CASSQTSDSTDTQYF. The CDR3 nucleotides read TGTGCCAGCAGCCAAACTAGCGATAGCACAGATACGCAGTATTTT.